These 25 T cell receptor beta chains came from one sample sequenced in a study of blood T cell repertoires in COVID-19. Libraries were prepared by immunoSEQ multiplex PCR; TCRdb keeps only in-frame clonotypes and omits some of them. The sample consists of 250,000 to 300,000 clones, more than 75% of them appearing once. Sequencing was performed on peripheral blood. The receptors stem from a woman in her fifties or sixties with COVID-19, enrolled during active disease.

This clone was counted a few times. CDR3 coding DNA: TGTGCCAGCAGTTTAAGTCAGGGGCTGGGCTACACCTTC. It translates to CASSLSQGLGYTF. The chain has TRBV27 and TRBJ1-2; a possible D gene is TRBD1 (6 bases). The CDR3 runs 13 residues. Trimming removed 2 bases from V and 8 bases from J, with 12 bases in between. CDR1 MNHEY and CDR2 SMNVEV come from the germline V gene (reference sequence).

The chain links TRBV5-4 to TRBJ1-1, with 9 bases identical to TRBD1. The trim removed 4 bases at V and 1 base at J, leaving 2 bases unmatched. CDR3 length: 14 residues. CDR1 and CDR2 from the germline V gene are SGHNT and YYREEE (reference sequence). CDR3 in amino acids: CASSGQGRNTEAFF. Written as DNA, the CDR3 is TGTGCCAGCAGCGGACAGGGGAGGAACACTGAAGCTTTCTTT.

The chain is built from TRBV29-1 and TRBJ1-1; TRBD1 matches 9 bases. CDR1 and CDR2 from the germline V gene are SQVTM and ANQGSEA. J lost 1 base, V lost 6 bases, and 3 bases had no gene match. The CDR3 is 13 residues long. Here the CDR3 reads CSVPGQGNTEAFF. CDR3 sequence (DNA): TGCAGCGTCCCGGGACAGGGGAACACTGAAGCTTTCTTT.

The CDR3 spells CASSPEVGVKLFF. Written as DNA, the CDR3 is TGTGCCAGCTCACCGGAGGTCGGGGTAAAACTGTTTTTT. This sequence joins TRBV18 and TRBJ1-4; no clear D. The CDR3 is made up of 13 amino acids. Trimming removed 3 bases at V and 10 bases at J, with 12 bases between. Germline-derived CDR1 and CDR2 are KGHSH and LQKENI. Together with reference TRBV18 and TRBJ1-4, the CDR3 gives the full variable domain: NAGVMQNPRHLVRRRGQEARLRCSPMKGHSHVYWYRQLPEEGLKFMVYLQKENIIDESGMPKERFSAEFPKEGPSILRIQQVVRGDSAAYFCASSPEVGVKLFFGSGTQLSVL.

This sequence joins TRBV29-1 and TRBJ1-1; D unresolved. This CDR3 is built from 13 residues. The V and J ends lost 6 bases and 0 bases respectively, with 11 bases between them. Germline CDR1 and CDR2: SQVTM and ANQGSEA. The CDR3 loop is CSVRAEMNTEAFF. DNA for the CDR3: TGCAGCGTCCGTGCGGAGATGAACACTGAAGCTTTCTTT.

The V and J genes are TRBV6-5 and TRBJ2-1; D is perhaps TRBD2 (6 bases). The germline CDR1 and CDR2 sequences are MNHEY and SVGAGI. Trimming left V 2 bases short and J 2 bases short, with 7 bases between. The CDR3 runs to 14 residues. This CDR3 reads CASSYRGTYNEQFF. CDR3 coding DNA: TGTGCCAGCAGTTACCGCGGGACCTACAATGAGCAGTTCTTC.

The DNA for the CDR3 is TGTGCCAGCAGCGTCCTTCGACATGTTGAAGCTTTCTTT. Translation gives CASSVLRHVEAFF. The chain has TRBV2 and TRBJ1-1, with unresolved D. Germline-derived CDR1 and CDR2 are SNHLY and FYNNEI. V lost 6 bases, J lost 7 bases, and 15 bases lay in between. The CDR3 runs 13 residues.

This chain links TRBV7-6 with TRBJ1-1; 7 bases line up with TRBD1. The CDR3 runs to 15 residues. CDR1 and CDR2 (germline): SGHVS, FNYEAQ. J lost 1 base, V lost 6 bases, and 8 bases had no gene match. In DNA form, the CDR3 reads TGTGCCAGCAGTCCCGACAGGGTTCGGAACACTGAAGCTTTCTTT. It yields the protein CASSPDRVRNTEAFF. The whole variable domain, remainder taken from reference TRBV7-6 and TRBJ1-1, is GAGVSQSPRYKVTKRGQDVALRCDPISGHVSLYWYRQALGQGPEFLTYFNYEAQQDKSGLPNDRFSAERPEGSISTLTIQRTEQRDSAMYRCASSPDRVRNTEAFFGQGTRLTVV.

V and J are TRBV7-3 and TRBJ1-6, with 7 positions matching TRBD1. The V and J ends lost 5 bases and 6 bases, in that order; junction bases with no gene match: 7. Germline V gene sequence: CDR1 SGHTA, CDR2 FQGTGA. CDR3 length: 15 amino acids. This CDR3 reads CASSPTGQSNSPLHF. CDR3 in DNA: TGTGCCAGCAGCCCGACGGGACAGAGTAATTCACCCCTCCACTTT.

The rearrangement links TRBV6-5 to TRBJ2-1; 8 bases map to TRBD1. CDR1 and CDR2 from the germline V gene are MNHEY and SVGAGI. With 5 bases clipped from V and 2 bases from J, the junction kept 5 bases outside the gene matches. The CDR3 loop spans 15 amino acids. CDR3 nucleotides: TGTGCCAGCAGTAGCCGGGACAGGCCCTACAATGAGCAGTTCTTC. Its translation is CASSSRDRPYNEQFF.

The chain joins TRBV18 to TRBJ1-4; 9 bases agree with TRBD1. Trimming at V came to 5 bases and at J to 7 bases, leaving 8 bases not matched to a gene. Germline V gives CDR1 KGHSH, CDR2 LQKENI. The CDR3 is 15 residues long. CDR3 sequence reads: CASSGPGTGREKLFF. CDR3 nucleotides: TGTGCCAGCTCAGGCCCTGGGACAGGGCGTGAAAAACTGTTTTTT.

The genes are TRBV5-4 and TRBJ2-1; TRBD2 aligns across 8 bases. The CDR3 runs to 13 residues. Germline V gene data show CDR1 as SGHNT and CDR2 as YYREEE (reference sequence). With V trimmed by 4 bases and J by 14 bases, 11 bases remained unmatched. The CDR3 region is CASSRDDSGVKFF. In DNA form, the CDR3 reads TGTGCCAGCAGCCGAGACGATAGCGGGGTAAAGTTCTTC.

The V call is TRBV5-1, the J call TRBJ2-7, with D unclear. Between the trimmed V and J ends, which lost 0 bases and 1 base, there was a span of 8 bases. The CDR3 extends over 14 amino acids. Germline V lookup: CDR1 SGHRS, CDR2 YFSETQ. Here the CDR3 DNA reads TGCGCCAGCAGCTTGGACTCCCTATCCTACGAGCAGTACTTC. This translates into CASSLDSLSYEQYF.

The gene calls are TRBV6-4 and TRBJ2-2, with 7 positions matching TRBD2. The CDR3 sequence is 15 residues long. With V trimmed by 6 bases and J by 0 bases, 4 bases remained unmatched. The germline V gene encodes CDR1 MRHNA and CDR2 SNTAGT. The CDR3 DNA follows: TGTGCCAGCAGAACTAGCGCCGCGAACACCGGGGAGCTGTTTTTT. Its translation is CASRTSAANTGELFF.

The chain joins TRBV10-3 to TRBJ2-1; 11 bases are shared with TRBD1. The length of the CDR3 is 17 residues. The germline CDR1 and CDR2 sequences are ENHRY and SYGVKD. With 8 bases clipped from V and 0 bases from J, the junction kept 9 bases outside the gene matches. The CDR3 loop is CAIQGQGAESSYNEQFF. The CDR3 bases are TGTGCCATCCAAGGACAGGGGGCCGAAAGCTCCTACAATGAGCAGTTCTTC.

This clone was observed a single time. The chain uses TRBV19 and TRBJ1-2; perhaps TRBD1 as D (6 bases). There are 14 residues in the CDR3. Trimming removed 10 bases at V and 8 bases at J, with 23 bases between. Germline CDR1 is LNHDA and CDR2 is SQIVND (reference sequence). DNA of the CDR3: TGTGCCACATGGGAAGGGCAGGGGCCTCGGGGCTACACCTTC. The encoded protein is CATWEGQGPRGYTF.

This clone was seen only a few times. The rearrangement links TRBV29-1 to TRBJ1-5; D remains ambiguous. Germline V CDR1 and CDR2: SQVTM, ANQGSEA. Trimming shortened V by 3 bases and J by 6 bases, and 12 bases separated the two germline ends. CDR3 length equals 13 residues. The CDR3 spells CSVEVAEGQPQHF. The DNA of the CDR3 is TGCAGCGTTGAGGTTGCGGAGGGTCAGCCCCAGCATTTT.

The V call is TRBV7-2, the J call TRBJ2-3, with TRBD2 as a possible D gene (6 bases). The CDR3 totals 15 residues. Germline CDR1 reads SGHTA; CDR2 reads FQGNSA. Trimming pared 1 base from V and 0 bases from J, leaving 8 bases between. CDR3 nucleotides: TGTGCCAGCAGCTTAGTAGGGACTAGCACAGATACGCAGTATTTT. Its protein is CASSLVGTSTDTQYF.

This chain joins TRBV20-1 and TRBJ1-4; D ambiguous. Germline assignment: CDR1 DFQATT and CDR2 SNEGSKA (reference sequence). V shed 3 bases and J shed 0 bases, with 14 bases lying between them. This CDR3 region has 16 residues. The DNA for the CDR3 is TGCAGTGCTAGTTCGGGGTTCCGGACAACTAATGAAAAACTGTTTTTT. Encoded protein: CSASSGFRTTNEKLFF.

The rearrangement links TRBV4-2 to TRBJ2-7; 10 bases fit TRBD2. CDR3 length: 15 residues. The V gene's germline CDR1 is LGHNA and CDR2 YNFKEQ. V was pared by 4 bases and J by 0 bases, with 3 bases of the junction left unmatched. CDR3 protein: CASSLGTSVSYEQYF. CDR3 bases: TGTGCCAGCAGCCTTGGGACTAGCGTCTCCTACGAGCAGTACTTC.

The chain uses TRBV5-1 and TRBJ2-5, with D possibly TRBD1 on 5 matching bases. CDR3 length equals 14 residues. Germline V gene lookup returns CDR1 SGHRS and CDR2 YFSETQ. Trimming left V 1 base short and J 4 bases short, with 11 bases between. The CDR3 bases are TGCGCCAGCAGCTTGAATACAGGCGGAGAGACCCAGTACTTC. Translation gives CASSLNTGGETQYF. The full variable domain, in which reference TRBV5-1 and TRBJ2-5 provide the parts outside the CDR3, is KAGVTQTPRYLIKTRGQQVTLSCSPISGHRSVSWYQQTPGQGLQFLFEYFSETQRNKGNFPGRFSGRQFSNSRSEMNVSTLELGDSALYLCASSLNTGGETQYFGPGTRLLVL.

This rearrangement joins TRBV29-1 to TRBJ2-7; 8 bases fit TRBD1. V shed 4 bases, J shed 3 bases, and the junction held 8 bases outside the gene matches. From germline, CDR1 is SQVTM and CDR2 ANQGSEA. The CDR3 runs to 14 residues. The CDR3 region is CSVAGGTWGYEQYF. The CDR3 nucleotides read TGCAGCGTTGCAGGGGGCACCTGGGGCTACGAGCAGTACTTC.

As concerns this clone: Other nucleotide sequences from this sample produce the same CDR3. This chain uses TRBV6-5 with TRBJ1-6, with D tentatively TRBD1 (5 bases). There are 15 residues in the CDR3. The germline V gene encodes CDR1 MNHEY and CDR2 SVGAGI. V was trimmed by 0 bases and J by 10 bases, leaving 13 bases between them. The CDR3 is CASSYSRQGGSPLHF. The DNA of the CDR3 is TGTGCCAGCAGTTACTCGAGGCAGGGAGGATCACCCCTCCACTTT.

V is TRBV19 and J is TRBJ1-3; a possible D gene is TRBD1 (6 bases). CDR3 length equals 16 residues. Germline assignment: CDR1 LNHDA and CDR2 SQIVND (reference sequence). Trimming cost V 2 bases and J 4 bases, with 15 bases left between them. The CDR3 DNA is TGTGCCAGTAGTATATACGGGGGGCGAGCCGGAAACACCATATATTTT. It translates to CASSIYGGRAGNTIYF.

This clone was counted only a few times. The CDR3 DNA reads TGTGCCAGCAGCAAAGGACAGGCGATTATGAACACTGAAGCTTTCTTT. This translates into CASSKGQAIMNTEAFF. The chain links TRBV5-4 to TRBJ1-1, with 7 bases matching TRBD1. Unmatched junction bases numbered 9, after V lost 4 bases and J lost 0 bases. CDR3 size: 16 residues. CDR1 is SGHNT and CDR2 is YYREEE in the germline V gene (reference sequence).